The next 28 T cell receptor beta chains were all read from a single sample in a study of T-cell memory formation after mild COVID-19 (dated by TCRdb to about 2021). The library was prepared using 5' RACE. Sequencing used an Illumina NovaSeq 6000. TCRdb itself trimmed the public reads at Q25 with fastp, ran MiXCR and retained productive beta chains. Each record represents a unique CDR3 protein, reported with the most common genes and DNA among its rows. Across this sample there are approximately 210,000 distinct CDR3 sequences, with roughly 18% seen only once. The ten most abundant clones make up roughly 2.4% of the sample. The sample consisted of PBMCs or a T cell subset sorted from them (not recorded which). All receptors come from an adult woman who had mild COVID-19 (a few samples of this study predate the infection). The sample titles of this study are shuffled in the database, so cell type and time point are left out; the donor was told from shared clones.

This clonotype was found a few times. The chain joins TRBV3-1 to TRBJ2-7, with 8 bases identical to TRBD2. The V gene's germline CDR1 is LGHDT and CDR2 YNNKEL (reference sequence). CDR3 length equals 14 residues. V trimming: 4 bases; J trimming: 7 bases; junction bases outside the gene matches: 9. The CDR3 DNA reads as TGTGCCAGCAGCCCCCGGGGGGGACGGCGGGAGCAGTACTTC. It is translated as CASSPRGGRREQYF.

This chain uses TRBV6-2 or TRBV6-3 with TRBJ2-1; 10 bases line up with TRBD2. The CDR3 totals 15 residues. The V gene end was trimmed by 5 bases and the J gene end by 10 bases; junction bases not matched to a gene: 11. Germline values: CDR1 MNHEY, CDR2 SVGEGT. The CDR3 protein is CASSPTGLANLEQFF. CDR3 nucleotides: TGTGCCAGCAGTCCGACGGGACTAGCGAATTTGGAGCAGTTCTTC.

Many counts were recorded for this clonotype. The rearrangement uses TRBV30 and TRBJ1-5; 7 nucleotides match TRBD1. Trimming took 3 bases from V and 3 from J; bases not matched to a gene: 8. Germline V gives CDR1 GTSNPN, CDR2 SVGIG (reference sequence). The CDR3 has 15 amino acids. CDR3 nucleotides: TGTGCCTGGAGAACCCCAGGGGGTGCCAATCAGCCCCAGCATTTT. Protein product: CAWRTPGGANQPQHF.

The chain links TRBV6-1 to TRBJ2-7; 10 positions agree with TRBD2. This CDR3 has 17 residues. Germline V gene lookup returns CDR1 MNHNS and CDR2 SASEGT. Losses at the gene ends were 0 bases for V and 13 bases for J; bases not matched to a gene: 18. CDR3 amino acids: CASSEASRAGGLRGGYF. The CDR3 DNA sequence: TGTGCCAGCAGTGAAGCTTCCCGAGCGGGGGGGCTCAGGGGTGGCTACTTC.

CDR3 sequence: CASSQSGTSGNEQFF. The CDR3 DNA follows: TGCGCCAGCAGCCAATCTGGGACTAGCGGAAACGAGCAGTTCTTC. This chain uses TRBV4-3 with TRBJ2-1; TRBD2 matches at 11 bases. Germline values: CDR1 LGHNA, CDR2 YSLEER. The CDR3 consists of 15 residues. With 2 bases clipped from V and 10 bases from J, the junction kept 7 bases outside the gene matches.

The chain has TRBV25-1 and TRBJ1-2; possibly TRBD1 for D (6 bases). The CDR3 contains 12 residues. Germline assignment: CDR1 MGHDK and CDR2 SYGVNS. V lost 4 bases, J lost 8 bases, and 11 bases lay in between. CDR3 bases: TGTGCCAGCAGTGCGGACAGTTACGGCTACACCTTC. Translated: CASSADSYGYTF.

The chain is built from TRBV6-5 and TRBJ2-2; D is possibly TRBD1 (6 bases). This CDR3 contains 14 residues. In germline, CDR1 is MNHEY, CDR2 SVGAGI. Between the trimmed V and J ends, which lost 6 bases and 4 bases, there was a span of 12 bases. The DNA for the CDR3 is TGTGCCAGCAGACGGACAGATTCCACCGGGGAGCTGTTTTTT. This encodes CASRRTDSTGELFF.

V gene TRBV2 combines with J gene TRBJ2-7; D is ambiguous. Germline-derived CDR1 and CDR2 are SNHLY and FYNNEI. The CDR3 loop spans 13 amino acids. V lost 2 bases, J lost 7 bases, and 12 bases lay in between. The CDR3 sequence is CASSELMRLEQYF. In DNA, the CDR3 is TGTGCCAGCAGTGAACTCATGCGTCTGGAGCAGTACTTC.

This clonotype has a handful of counts. V and J are TRBV3-1 and TRBJ2-7, with 13 bases lining up with TRBD2. V shed 4 bases, J shed 1 base, and the junction held 7 bases outside the gene matches. The CDR3 loop spans 17 amino acids. The germline CDR1 and CDR2 sequences are LGHDT and YNNKEL (reference sequence). CDR3 amino acids: CASSRGLAGLGSYEQYF. DNA of the CDR3: TGTGCCAGCAGCCGGGGACTAGCGGGATTGGGATCCTACGAGCAGTACTTC.

The chain carries TRBV5-6 and TRBJ2-2; weak D call: TRBD1 (6 bases). The ends were cut back, 7 bases at V and 6 bases at J, with 19 bases in the middle. Germline CDR1 and CDR2: SGHDT and YYEEEE. The CDR3 sequence is 15 residues long. Written as DNA, the CDR3 is TGTGCCAGCGGCCTAGCAGGGGCCGGCTCCGGGGAGCTGTTTTTT. Amino acid sequence: CASGLAGAGSGELFF.

This rearrangement joins TRBV5-1 to TRBJ2-3, with TRBD2 matching over 10 bases. This CDR3 spans 19 amino acids. Germline V gene data show CDR1 as SGHRS and CDR2 as YFSETQ. Losses at the gene ends were 0 bases for V and 0 bases for J; bases not matched to a gene: 10. Here the CDR3 reads CASSLAILAGAPSTDTQYF. CDR3 bases: TGCGCCAGCAGCTTGGCCATTCTAGCGGGAGCCCCCAGCACAGATACGCAGTATTTT.

The chain recombines TRBV12-3 or TRBV12-4 with TRBJ2-3; TRBD2 matches at 14 bases. There are 16 residues in the CDR3. V shed 5 bases, J shed 8 bases, and the junction held 9 bases outside the gene matches. In DNA, the CDR3 is TGTGCCAGCAGTCCCCCGGGACTAGCGGGAGTGGGTACGCAGTATTTT. This translates into CASSPPGLAGVGTQYF.

V gene TRBV7-6 combines with J gene TRBJ1-1, with D uncertain. The germline V gene has CDR1 SGHVS and CDR2 FNYEAQ. The CDR3 loop spans 15 amino acids. V gave up 2 bases and J gave up 2 bases, with 12 bases separating them. The CDR3 bases are TGTGCCAGCAGCTTAAACGGACCAGCTAACACTGAAGCTTTCTTT. This encodes CASSLNGPANTEAFF.

This clonotype was counted at least ten times. The chain employs TRBV28 and TRBJ2-3; D is undetermined. Germline V gives CDR1 MDHEN, CDR2 SYDVKM. The CDR3 is 12 amino acids. V was clipped by 3 bases and J by 1 base, with 2 bases between them. CDR3 protein: CASSLRTDTQYF. The CDR3 DNA reads TGTGCCAGCAGTTTGCGCACAGATACGCAGTATTTT.

The chain employs TRBV7-3 and TRBJ2-1, with D perhaps matching TRBD1 or TRBD2 (5 bases each). CDR3 length equals 14 residues. Germline CDR1 is SGHTA and CDR2 is FQGTGA. V lost 4 bases, J lost 5 bases, and 12 bases lay in between. CDR3 protein: CASSSGRWNNEQFF. DNA of the CDR3: TGTGCCAGCAGCTCGGGACGGTGGAACAATGAGCAGTTCTTC.

This sequence joins TRBV6-2 or TRBV6-3 and TRBJ2-2; 13 bases align to TRBD2. CDR1 and CDR2 (germline): MNHEY, SVGEGT. V shed 8 bases, J shed 7 bases, and the junction held 4 bases outside the gene matches. This CDR3 comprises 14 residues. The CDR3 is CASRTSGRGGELFF. CDR3 DNA sequence: TGTGCCAGCCGGACTAGCGGGAGAGGCGGGGAGCTGTTTTTT.

This clonotype was found a few times. This rearrangement joins TRBV7-9 to TRBJ2-7; D not resolved. The ends were cut back, 4 bases at V and 3 bases at J, with 7 bases in the middle. CDR1 SEHNR and CDR2 FQNEAQ come from the germline V gene (reference sequence). This CDR3 spans 12 amino acids. CDR3 nucleotide sequence: TGTGCCAGCAGCTCCGATATCTACGAGCAGTACTTC. Its translation: CASSSDIYEQYF.

The chain recombines TRBV9 with TRBJ2-2, with 8 bases fitting TRBD2. The J segment lost 5 bases and the V segment lost 2 bases, leaving 5 bases of the junction unmatched. This CDR3 region has 15 residues. Germline V CDR1 and CDR2: SGDLS, YYNGEE. The CDR3 bases are TGTGCCAGCAGCGTTAGCGGGAAGAAGACCGGGGAGCTGTTTTTT. Encoded protein: CASSVSGKKTGELFF.

This clonotype was found a few times. The chain links TRBV6-1 to TRBJ2-2, with 7 positions matching TRBD2. The trim removed 4 bases at V and 4 bases at J, leaving 6 bases unmatched. Germline CDR1 is MNHNS and CDR2 is SASEGT. The CDR3 length is 15 residues. CDR3 residues: CASSATGLRTGELFF. CDR3 DNA sequence: TGTGCCAGCAGTGCCACGGGACTACGCACCGGGGAGCTGTTTTTT.

This sequence joins TRBV20-1 and TRBJ1-2, with D unresolved. The CDR3 sequence is 12 residues long. Looked up from germline, CDR1 is DFQATT and CDR2 is SNEGSKA (reference sequence). The V and J ends lost 0 bases and 4 bases respectively, with 6 bases between them. This chain's CDR3 is CSARDGPYGYTF. The CDR3 nucleotides are TGCAGTGCTAGAGATGGACCCTATGGCTACACCTTC.

V and J are TRBV4-1 and TRBJ1-2; maybe TRBD1 (6 bases). The CDR3 covers 15 residues. The V and J ends lost 1 base and 4 bases respectively, with 13 bases between them. From germline, CDR1 is MGHRA and CDR2 YSYEKL. The CDR3 region is CASSQVPQGSYGYTF. The CDR3 region has the DNA TGCGCCAGCAGCCAAGTTCCTCAGGGGAGCTATGGCTACACCTTC.

The rearrangement uses TRBV5-1 and TRBJ1-1, with no clear D. The CDR3 is 14 amino acids. V was pared by 0 bases and J by 3 bases, with 9 bases between. Germline assignment: CDR1 SGHRS and CDR2 YFSETQ. The CDR3 DNA reads TGCGCCAGCAGCTTGGCTTACTCCGACACTGAAGCTTTCTTT. The encoded protein is CASSLAYSDTEAFF.

This sequence joins TRBV12-3 or TRBV12-4 and TRBJ1-1, with D possibly TRBD1 on 6 matching bases. This CDR3 is 12 amino acids long. V was trimmed by 6 bases and J by 4 bases, leaving 9 bases between them. The CDR3 region has the DNA TGTGCCAGCAGCACAGGGCCCACTGAAGCTTTCTTT. Its protein is CASSTGPTEAFF.

In its sample, this clonotype was seen once. This sequence joins TRBV6-5 and TRBJ2-7; 9 bases agree with TRBD2. The V gene's germline CDR1 is MNHEY and CDR2 SVGAGI. The CDR3 runs 17 residues. With 2 bases clipped from V and 1 base from J, the junction kept 9 bases outside the gene matches. CDR3 sequence (DNA): TGTGCCAGCAGTTACGGGGCTAGCGGGACCCTTTCCTACGAGCAGTACTTC. Translating it yields CASSYGASGTLSYEQYF.

A few counts support this clonotype. The rearrangement links TRBV19 to TRBJ2-3; tentatively, D is TRBD2 (5 bases). The length of the CDR3 is 12 residues. Germline values: CDR1 LNHDA, CDR2 SQIVND (reference sequence). The ends were cut back, 7 bases at V and 9 bases at J, with 14 bases in the middle. The CDR3 region has the DNA TGTGCCAGTAATCTTCCGGGGTCGACGCAGTATTTT. It encodes CASNLPGSTQYF.

The chain links TRBV6-6 to TRBJ2-2; D is unresolved. Per germline, CDR1 MNHNY and CDR2 SVGAGI (reference sequence). This CDR3 is 17 amino acids long. Trimming shortened V by 2 bases and J by 3 bases, and 16 bases separated the two germline ends. CDR3 sequence reads: CASSYPRTATYTGELFF. The CDR3 bases are TGTGCCAGCAGTTACCCCCGGACCGCGACCTACACCGGGGAGCTGTTTTTT.

The chain joins TRBV7-3 to TRBJ2-2; the match to TRBD1 covers 8 bases. This CDR3 has 16 residues. The germline CDR1 and CDR2 sequences are SGHTA and FQGTGA. J gave up 1 base and V 4 bases, and 5 bases lay outside the gene matches. The CDR3 spells CASSSVGTGNTGELFF. The CDR3 DNA reads TGTGCCAGCAGCTCGGTGGGGACAGGGAACACCGGGGAGCTGTTTTTT.

The chain joins TRBV24-1 to TRBJ1-2, with 10 positions matching TRBD1. Germline CDR1 KGHDR, CDR2 SFDVKD. The CDR3 runs to 14 residues. The trim removed 3 bases at V and 5 bases at J, leaving 2 bases unmatched. The CDR3 coding sequence is TGTGCCACCAGTGATCAGGGACAGGGGTATGGCTACACCTTC. It codes for CATSDQGQGYGYTF.